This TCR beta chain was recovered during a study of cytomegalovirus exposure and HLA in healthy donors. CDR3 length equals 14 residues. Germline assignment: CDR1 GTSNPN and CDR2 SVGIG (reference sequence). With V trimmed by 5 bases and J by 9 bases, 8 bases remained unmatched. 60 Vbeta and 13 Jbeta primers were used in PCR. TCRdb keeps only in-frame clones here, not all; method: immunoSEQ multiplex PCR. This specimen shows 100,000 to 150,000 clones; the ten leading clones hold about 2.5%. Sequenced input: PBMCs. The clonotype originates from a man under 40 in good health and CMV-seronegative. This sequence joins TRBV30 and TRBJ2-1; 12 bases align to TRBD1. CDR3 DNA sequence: TGTGCCTGGTCCCCGGGACAGGGGGCTGTTGAGCAGTTCTTC. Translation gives CAWSPGQGAVEQFF. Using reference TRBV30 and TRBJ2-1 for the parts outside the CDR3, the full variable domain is SQTIHQWPATLVQPVGSPLSLECTVEGTSNPNLYWYRQAAGRGLQLLFYSVGIGQISSEVPQNLSASRPQDRQFILSSKKLLLSDSGFYLCAWSPGQGAVEQFFGPGTRLTVL.